The 16 T cell receptor beta chains presented below share a single source sample, sequenced in a study of T cell responses to AZD1222 COVID-19 vaccine (dated by TCRdb to the early 2020s). The time point label corresponds to: baseline before first vaccination. The protocol used for the library was the immunoSEQ multiplex PCR assay. Entries here come from immuneACCESS through TCRdb and include only in-frame sequences with V and J called. Some clones fail to appear in such tables; in the studies checked, an unresolved V gene covers under half of the shortfall, and the cause of the remainder is unknown. The sample yields about 120,000 clones; just over 85% were counted once. The ten largest clones represent just over 9.5% of the sample. Sequenced material: peripheral blood, taken on day 0 of AZD1222 vaccination. These receptor sequences come from an adult in good health.

The rearrangement links TRBV9 to TRBJ1-4, with D possibly matching TRBD1 (5 bases). Trimming left V 4 bases short and J 10 bases short, with 14 bases between. This CDR3 spans 13 amino acids. Germline-derived CDR1 and CDR2 are SGDLS and YYNGEE. This chain's CDR3 is CASSNRDARKLFF. CDR3 nucleotides: TGTGCCAGCAGCAACCGGGACGCGCGAAAACTGTTTTTT. Full variable domain (outside the CDR3, taken from reference TRBV9 and TRBJ1-4): DSGVTQTPKHLITATGQRVTLRCSPRSGDLSVYWYQQSLDQGLQFLIQYYNGEERAKGNILERFSAQQFPDLHSELNLSSLELGDSALYFCASSNRDARKLFFGSGTQLSVL.

The CDR3 sequence: CASSLGEFPLVEKLFF. Written as DNA, the CDR3 is TGTGCCAGCAGCTTAGGAGAGTTTCCATTAGTAGAAAAACTGTTTTTT. The chain recombines TRBV7-9 with TRBJ1-4; D not certain. Germline assignment: CDR1 SEHNR and CDR2 FQNEAQ (reference sequence). The CDR3 spans 16 residues. The germline V and J ends were trimmed by 1 base and 8 bases, with 17 bases remaining between them.

The chain employs TRBV5-1 and TRBJ2-7; 13 bases line up with TRBD2. This CDR3 contains 14 residues. Per germline, CDR1 SGHRS and CDR2 YFSETQ. Trimming cost V 4 bases and J 5 bases; bases outside gene matches: 3. CDR3 region: CASSPGLAGHEQYF. The CDR3 coding sequence is TGCGCCAGCAGCCCGGGACTAGCGGGGCACGAGCAGTACTTC.

The chain links TRBV6-5 to TRBJ1-1, with D maybe TRBD1 (5 bases). V was trimmed by 6 bases and J by 3 bases, leaving 17 bases between them. Germline CDR1 is MNHEY and CDR2 is SVGAGI. CDR3 size: 15 residues. CDR3 sequence reads: CASRNLRGADTEAFF. The CDR3 DNA reads as TGTGCCAGCAGGAACCTAAGGGGAGCGGACACTGAAGCTTTCTTT.

The rearrangement links TRBV6-5 to TRBJ2-3, with 7 bases aligning to TRBD1. CDR3 length equals 15 residues. Germline CDR1 and CDR2: MNHEY and SVGAGI. Trimming took 1 base from V and 2 from J; bases not matched to a gene: 3. The CDR3 nucleotides are TGTGCCAGCAGTTACTACGGACAGGACACAGATACGCAGTATTTT. Encoded protein: CASSYYGQDTDTQYF.

In this sample, this clone turned up a few times. This chain links TRBV28 with TRBJ1-4; D is unresolved. With 6 bases removed from V and 10 bases from J, the gap between germline ends came to 12 bases. CDR3 length equals 12 residues. Per the germline V gene, CDR1 is MDHEN and CDR2 is SYDVKM. As DNA, the CDR3 is TGTGCCAGCAGACCGTCACTAGGAAAACTGTTTTTT. It encodes CASRPSLGKLFF.

The chain recombines TRBV5-4 with TRBJ2-3; D tentatively reads TRBD1 or TRBD2 (5 bases each). The CDR3 runs to 15 residues. V was clipped by 1 base and J by 2 bases, with 11 bases between them. Germline V gives CDR1 SGHNT, CDR2 YYREEE (reference sequence). CDR3 sequence (DNA): TGTGCCAGCAGCTTGCCGGGACGGGCCACAGATACGCAGTATTTT. Its translation: CASSLPGRATDTQYF.

The chain combines TRBV6-5 with TRBJ1-2; TRBD1 aligns across 7 bases. The CDR3 spans 13 residues. Germline assignment: CDR1 MNHEY and CDR2 SVGAGI. Unmatched junction bases numbered 10, after V lost 6 bases and J lost 9 bases. The CDR3 DNA sequence: TGTGCCAGCAGCGATAGACAGGGTCCAAGCTACACCTTC. This translates into CASSDRQGPSYTF.

CDR3 protein: CASSLYRATDTQYF. In DNA form, the CDR3 reads TGTGCCAGCAGCTTATATAGGGCTACAGATACGCAGTATTTT. This chain uses TRBV7-2 with TRBJ2-3; D is uncertain. The CDR3 has 14 residues. Trimming took off 2 bases at V and 3 bases at J, with 9 bases between the two ends. From germline, CDR1 is SGHTA and CDR2 FQGNSA. Combining the CDR3 with reference TRBV7-2 and TRBJ2-3 gives the whole variable domain GAGVSQSPSNKVTEKGKDVELRCDPISGHTALYWYRQSLGQGLEFLIYFQGNSAPDKSGLPSDRFSAERTGGSVSTLTIQRTQQEDSAVYLCASSLYRATDTQYFGPGTRLTVL.

The V and J genes are TRBV5-1 and TRBJ2-2, with no clear D. CDR3 length: 14 amino acids. V lost 6 bases to trimming and J lost 1 base, with 10 bases between them. Germline CDR1 is SGHRS and CDR2 is YFSETQ. CDR3 region: CASIRTVNTGELFF. CDR3 sequence (DNA): TGCGCCAGCATCCGGACGGTGAACACCGGGGAGCTGTTTTTT.

V usage is TRBV28 and J usage is TRBJ2-3; no firm D call. Germline loops: CDR1 MDHEN, CDR2 SYDVKM. Trimming removed 2 bases from V and 2 bases from J, with 8 bases in between. This CDR3 comprises 14 residues. CDR3: CASSLGPNTDTQYF. In DNA form, the CDR3 reads TGTGCCAGCAGTTTAGGACCAAACACAGATACGCAGTATTTT.

V is TRBV6-6 and J is TRBJ1-6; D not resolved. The CDR3 has 15 residues. Trimming removed 2 bases at V and 7 bases at J, with 12 bases between. From germline, CDR1 is MNHNY and CDR2 SVGAGI (reference sequence). In DNA, the CDR3 is TGTGCCAGCAGTTACGCGGCGGGTCTAAATTCACCCCTCCACTTT. It translates to CASSYAAGLNSPLHF.

V gene TRBV27 combines with J gene TRBJ1-2; possibly TRBD1 for D (5 bases). Germline CDR1 reads MNHEY; CDR2 reads SMNVEV (reference sequence). The CDR3 length is 14 residues. The ends were cut back, 5 bases at V and 0 bases at J, with 10 bases in the middle. The CDR3 here is CASSPRGANYGYTF. CDR3 DNA: TGTGCCAGCAGTCCCCGGGGGGCTAACTATGGCTACACCTTC.

This rearrangement joins TRBV19 to TRBJ1-2; 9 bases are a match to TRBD1. CDR3 length equals 16 residues. Germline V lookup: CDR1 LNHDA, CDR2 SQIVND (reference sequence). V lost 6 bases, J lost 4 bases, and 12 bases stayed unmatched. This CDR3 is CASSKQAGQGTYGYTF. The DNA of the CDR3 is TGTGCCAGTAGCAAGCAGGCCGGACAGGGGACCTATGGCTACACCTTC. Combining the CDR3 with reference TRBV19 and TRBJ1-2 gives the whole variable domain DGGITQSPKYLFRKEGQNVTLSCEQNLNHDAMYWYRQDPGQGLRLIYYSQIVNDFQKGDIAEGYSVSREKKESFPLTVTSAQKNPTAFYLCASSKQAGQGTYGYTFGSGTRLTVV.

This clone was seen once. J is TRBJ2-1 and V is TRBV7-9, with TRBD1 as a possible D gene (5 bases). CDR3 size: 15 residues. V gave up 5 bases and J gave up 5 bases, with 16 bases separating them. Germline CDR1 and CDR2: SEHNR and FQNEAQ (reference sequence). The CDR3 nucleotides read TGTGCCAGCAGCCGCAGGGAATTGATGGACAATGAGCAGTTCTTC. Its protein is CASSRRELMDNEQFF.

This chain links TRBV3-1 (or the pseudogene TRBV3-2) with TRBJ1-5; D might be TRBD1 (5 bases). CDR1 and CDR2 (germline): LGHDT, YNNKEL (reference sequence). V dropped 4 bases and J dropped 6 bases, with 10 bases sitting between them. This CDR3 is 13 amino acids long. The CDR3 sequence is CASSRGWGQPQHF. CDR3 DNA sequence: TGTGCCAGCAGCCGGGGCTGGGGTCAGCCCCAGCATTTT.